The rows below give T cell receptor beta chains drawn from one sample of a study of tumor-infiltrating lymphocytes in primary liver carcinoma. MiXCR, applied by TCRdb to the multiplex PCR reads, yields one record per CDR3 protein. The repertoire includes about 29,000 distinct CDR3 sequences, approximately 80% of them detected once, and 36% sits in the top ten. Sequenced: liver tumor tissue from sampling region 5. These receptors were taken from a man aged 35 to 55 with primary liver carcinoma and hepatitis B virus infection. The CDR3 runs from the conserved cysteine through the conserved F or W.

J gene,V gene,CDR3 protein
TRBJ2-1,TRBV5-1,CASSTGDPDSEQLF
TRBJ2-5,TRBV6-2/TRBV6-3,CAGNSTSGRLGETQYF
TRBJ2-5,TRBV11-2,CASSLTAGGSGVTQYF
TRBJ2-1,TRBV4-1,CASSQEWGPYNERFF
TRBJ2-7,TRBV6-1,CAINQAGVGQEQYF
TRBJ1-1,TRBV5-6,CASGVWRTEAFF
TRBJ2-1,TRBV12-3/TRBV12-4,CACSTRTGVSYSEQFF
TRBJ2-1,TRBV11-2,CASSLELLEGMNEPFF
TRBJ2-6,TRBV11-2,CASGSGTGPGANVPTF
TRBJ2-7,TRBV12-3/TRBV12-4,CAGSREVVAGVEQYF
TRBJ2-7,TRBV5-1,CASSLAPGPPSYEQYF
TRBJ1-2,TRBV12-3/TRBV12-4,CVSSVRGSSYGYTF
TRBJ1-3,TRBV12-3/TRBV12-4,CATTLGGNTVYF
TRBJ2-7,TRBV11-2,CAGIPAYEQYF
TRBJ2-3,TRBV30,CAWKGTGTQYF
TRBJ2-7,TRBV10-3,CTITKRSGLAGGLSYEQYF
TRBJ1-6,TRBV5-6,CASTLRDRASSLHF
TRBJ1-6,TRBV4-3,CASSQDWNSPLHF
TRBJ2-5,TRBV6-2/TRBV6-3,CASSSKVAGGPGETQYF
TRBJ1-6,TRBV12-3/TRBV12-4,CASSLKNLAPHF
TRBJ2-1,TRBV4-1,CARSPLGNYNNEQSF
TRBJ2-7,TRBV4-2,CDSSHGTSGAGEQHF
TRBJ1-5,TRBV6-5,CASSWDRDDQPQHF
TRBJ2-1,TRBV5-1,CNSSTGDPDNEQFF
TRBJ2-2,TRBV10-3,CVITPSPPAQNIGELFF
TRBJ1-2,TRBV5-5,CASSLDPPHITGGGYGYTF
TRBJ2-5,TRBV29-1,CSIPGHGQETQYF
TRBJ2-1,TRBV10-3,CTISDSPLVAGGSHEQFF
TRBJ2-2,TRBV28,CASRGAGKSGELFF
TRBJ1-5,TRBV28,CASSQFSSFISNQPQHF
TRBJ1-5,TRBV6-2/TRBV6-3,CASSYSAAMQPQHF
TRBJ2-2,TRBV6-2/TRBV6-3,CVSTQQLAGGPGELFF
TRBJ2-1,TRBV4-1,CASSQWLAESSYNEQFF
TRBJ2-2,TRBV4-1,CASSQDDNTGEQLF
TRBJ2-7,TRBV11-2,CASSSRTGEYEHYF
TRBJ1-1,TRBV6-2/TRBV6-3,CATSYPELNTEAPF
TRBJ2-1,TRBV6-1,CASSELSSGSDERYF
TRBJ2-2,TRBV11-2,CASSFAESSTWELFF
TRBJ1-3,TRBV6-2/TRBV6-3,CASNYWGPWSDTIYF
TRBJ2-1,TRBV6-4,CANSEHGSEDEQFF
TRBJ1-2,TRBV10-2,CASSEGLVSGGSRRFGYGYTF
TRBJ2-7,TRBV5-4,CDSNGGLAGSYEQYF
TRBJ2-3,TRBV29-1,CSVAGPATQYF
TRBJ2-2,TRBV12-3/TRBV12-4,CASSHSDGELFF
TRBJ1-4,TRBV11-2,CAASKTPGGTNEKLLF
TRBJ2-2,TRBV6-2/TRBV6-3,CVSSYAVNTRELFF
TRBJ2-1,TRBV11-2,CASSLTIRGGTYNERFF
TRBJ1-2,TRBV6-5,CASTPHSNHGYTF
TRBJ2-1,TRBV7-2,CASSFHGTGNEQFF
TRBJ2-3,TRBV5-5,CASSLWGRGTDTQYF